This T cell receptor beta chain is drawn from a study of monozygotic twins with inflammatory bowel disease. Every single donor had a 2.5 ml blood sample drawn. TCRdb processed the 5' RACE reads again and assigns one entry to each CDR3 protein, with no DNA. This sample contains around 200,000 distinct CDR3 sequences. The germline CDR1 and CDR2 sequences are SGHRS and YFSETQ. There are 13 residues in the CDR3. V usage is TRBV5-1 and J usage is TRBJ2-3. The TCR sequence derives from a human donor with ulcerative colitis or Crohn's disease, or a healthy co-twin of an affected twin (not recorded which). Specimen: blood. The CDR3 loop is CASSLGERGTQYF.